What follows is one T cell receptor beta chain and its context. Its matching antigen is unknown. The sample belongs to a study of blood T cells in healthy people across ages. This CDR3 region has 15 residues. Germline assignment: CDR1 SGHRS and CDR2 YFSETQ. The V and J ends lost 4 bases and 4 bases respectively, with 15 bases between them. Findings and limits, study-wide: Strongly correlated with naive T cell percentage was TCR beta diversity. Getting older went along with TCR beta diversity per million T cells dropping roughly linearly.

Using a J-beta primer mix together with a sample-barcoded 5' primer, a second PCR was run for 7 to 11 cycles. TCRdb processed the 5' RACE reads anew with MiXCR; each CDR3 protein has one entry. The sample holds hundreds of thousands of distinct CDR3 sequences, roughly 46% seen once. This receptor was obtained from a man aged 80 or over in good health. This chain joins TRBV5-1 and TRBJ1-5; possible D gene TRBD1, 6 bases. Material: blood. The CDR3 is CASSPGDTLNQPQHF. The CDR3 DNA reads as TGCGCCAGCAGCCCAGGGGACACCCTAAATCAGCCCCAGCATTTT.